This T cell receptor (beta chain) was found in a study of T cells expressing NK-cell markers. About the research overall: It was sorted CD3+CD56+NKG2C+, CD3+CD56+NKG2C- and CD3+CD56-NKG2C+ T cells that supplied the TCR beta repertoires. The eight sequenced donors comprised seven who were HCMV-seropositive and one who was seronegative.

From germline, CDR1 is LNHNV and CDR2 YYDKDF (reference sequence). CDR3 length equals 14 residues. For TCR beta, cDNA was produced by 5'RACE template switching with UMIs. TCRdb re-called the 5' RACE reads and shows each CDR3 protein once, DNA omitted. Its table lists some 140,000 distinct CDR3 sequences. This receptor was taken from a woman aged 45-60 years in good health. Sequencing was done on a sample of blood T cells: a sorted CD56 or NKG2C T cell subset, CD4+ or CD8+ T cells, or bulk PBMC T cells (not recorded which). This sequence joins TRBV15 and TRBJ1-5. The CDR3 reads CATSREHQNTPQHF.